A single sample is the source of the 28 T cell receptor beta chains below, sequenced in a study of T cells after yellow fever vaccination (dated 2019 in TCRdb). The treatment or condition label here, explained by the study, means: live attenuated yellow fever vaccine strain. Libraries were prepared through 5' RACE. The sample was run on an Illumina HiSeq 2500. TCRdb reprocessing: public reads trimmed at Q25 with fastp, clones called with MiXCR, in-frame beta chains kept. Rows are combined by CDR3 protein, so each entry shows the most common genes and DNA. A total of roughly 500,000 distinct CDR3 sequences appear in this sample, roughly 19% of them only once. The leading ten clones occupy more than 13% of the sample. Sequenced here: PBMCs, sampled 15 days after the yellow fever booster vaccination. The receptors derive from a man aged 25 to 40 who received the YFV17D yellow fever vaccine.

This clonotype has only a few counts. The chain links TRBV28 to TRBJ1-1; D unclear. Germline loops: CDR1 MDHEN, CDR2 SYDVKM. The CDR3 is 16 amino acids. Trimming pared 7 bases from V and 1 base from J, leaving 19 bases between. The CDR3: CASKRSTGRENTEAFF. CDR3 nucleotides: TGTGCCAGCAAACGCAGTACTGGTCGCGAGAACACTGAAGCTTTCTTT. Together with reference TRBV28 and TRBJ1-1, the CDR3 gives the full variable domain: DVKVTQSSRYLVKRTGEKVFLECVQDMDHENMFWYRQDPGLGLRLIYFSYDVKMKEKGDIPEGYSVSREKKERFSLILESASTNQTSMYLCASKRSTGRENTEAFFGQGTRLTVV.

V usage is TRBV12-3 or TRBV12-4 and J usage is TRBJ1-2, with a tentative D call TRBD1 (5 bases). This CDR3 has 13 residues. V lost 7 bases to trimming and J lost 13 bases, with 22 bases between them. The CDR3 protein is CASTESAGRRGTF. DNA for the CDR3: TGTGCCAGCACCGAATCGGCAGGGAGGAGAGGCACCTTC.

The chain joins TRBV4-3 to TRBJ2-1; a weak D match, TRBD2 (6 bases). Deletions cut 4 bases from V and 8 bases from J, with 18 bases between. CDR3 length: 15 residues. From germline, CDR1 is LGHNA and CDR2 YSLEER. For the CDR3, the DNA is TGCGCCAGCAGCCCTTACAGCACCGGGAGTGATGAGCAGTTCTTC. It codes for CASSPYSTGSDEQFF.

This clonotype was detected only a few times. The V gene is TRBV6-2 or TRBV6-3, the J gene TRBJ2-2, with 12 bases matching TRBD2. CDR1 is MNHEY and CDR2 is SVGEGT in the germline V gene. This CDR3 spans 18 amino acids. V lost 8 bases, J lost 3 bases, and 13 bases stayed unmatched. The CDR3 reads CASALSLTSGRHTGELFF. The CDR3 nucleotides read TGTGCCAGCGCTTTATCCCTCACTAGCGGGAGGCACACCGGGGAGCTGTTTTTT.

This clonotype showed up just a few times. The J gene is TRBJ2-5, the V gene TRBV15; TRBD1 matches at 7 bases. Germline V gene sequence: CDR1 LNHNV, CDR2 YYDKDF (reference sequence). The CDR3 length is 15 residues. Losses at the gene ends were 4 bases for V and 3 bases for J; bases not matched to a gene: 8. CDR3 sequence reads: CATSKGDRVEETQYF. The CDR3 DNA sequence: TGTGCCACCAGCAAAGGGGACAGAGTAGAAGAGACCCAGTACTTC. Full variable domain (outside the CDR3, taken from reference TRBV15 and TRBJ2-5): DAMVIQNPRYQVTQFGKPVTLSCSQTLNHNVMYWYQQKSSQAPKLLFHYYDKDFNNEADTPDNFQSRRPNTSFCFLDIRSPGLGDTAMYLCATSKGDRVEETQYFGPGTRLLVL.

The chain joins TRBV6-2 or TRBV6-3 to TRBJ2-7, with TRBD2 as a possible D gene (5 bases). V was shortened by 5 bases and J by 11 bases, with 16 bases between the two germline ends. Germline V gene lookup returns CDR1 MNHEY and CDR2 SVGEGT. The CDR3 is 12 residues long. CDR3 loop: CASSPPAGEKYF. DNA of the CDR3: TGTGCCAGCAGTCCCCCCGCCGGGGAGAAGTACTTC.

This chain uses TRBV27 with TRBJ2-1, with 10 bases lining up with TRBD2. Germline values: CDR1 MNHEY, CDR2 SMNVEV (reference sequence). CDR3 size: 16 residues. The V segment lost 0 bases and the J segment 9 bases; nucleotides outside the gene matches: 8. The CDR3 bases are TGTGCCAGCAGTTTATCGAACCTAGCGGGAGTCATTGAGCAGTTCTTC. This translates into CASSLSNLAGVIEQFF.

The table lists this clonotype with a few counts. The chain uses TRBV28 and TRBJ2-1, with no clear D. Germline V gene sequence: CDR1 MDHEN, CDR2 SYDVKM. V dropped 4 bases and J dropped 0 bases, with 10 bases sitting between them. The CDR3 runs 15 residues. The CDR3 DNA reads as TGTGCCAGCAGTTCCGTCTCCCGCTCCTACAATGAGCAGTTCTTC. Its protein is CASSSVSRSYNEQFF.

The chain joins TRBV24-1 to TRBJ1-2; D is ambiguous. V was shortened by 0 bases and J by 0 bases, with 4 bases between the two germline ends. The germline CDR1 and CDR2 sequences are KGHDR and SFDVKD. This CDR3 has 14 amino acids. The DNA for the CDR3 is TGTGCCACCAGTGATTTGACAGCTAACTATGGCTACACCTTC. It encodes CATSDLTANYGYTF.

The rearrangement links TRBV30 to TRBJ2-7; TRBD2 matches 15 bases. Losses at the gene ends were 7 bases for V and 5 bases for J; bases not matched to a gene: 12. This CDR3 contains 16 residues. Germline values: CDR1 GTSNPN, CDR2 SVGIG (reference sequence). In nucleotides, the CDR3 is TGTGCCTCCGACATATCGGGACTAGCGGGAGGTAACGAGCAGTACTTC. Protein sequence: CASDISGLAGGNEQYF.

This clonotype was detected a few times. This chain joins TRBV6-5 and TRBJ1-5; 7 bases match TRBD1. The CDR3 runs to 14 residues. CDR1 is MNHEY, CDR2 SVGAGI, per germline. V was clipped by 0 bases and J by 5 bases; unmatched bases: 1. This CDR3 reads CASSYSGQHQPQHF. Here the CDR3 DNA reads TGTGCCAGCAGTTACTCGGGACAGCATCAGCCCCAGCATTTT.

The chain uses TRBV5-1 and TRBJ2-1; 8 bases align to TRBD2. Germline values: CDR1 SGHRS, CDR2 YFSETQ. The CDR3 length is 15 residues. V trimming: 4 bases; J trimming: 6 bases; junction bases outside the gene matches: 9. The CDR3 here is CASSDSGMVGNEQFF. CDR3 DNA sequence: TGCGCCAGCAGCGATAGCGGGATGGTCGGCAATGAGCAGTTCTTC.

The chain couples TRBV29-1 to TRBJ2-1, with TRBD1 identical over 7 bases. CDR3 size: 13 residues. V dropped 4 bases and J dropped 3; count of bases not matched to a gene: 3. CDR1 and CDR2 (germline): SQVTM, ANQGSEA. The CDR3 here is CSVGQGIYNEQFF. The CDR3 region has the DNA TGCAGCGTTGGACAGGGAATCTACAATGAGCAGTTCTTC.

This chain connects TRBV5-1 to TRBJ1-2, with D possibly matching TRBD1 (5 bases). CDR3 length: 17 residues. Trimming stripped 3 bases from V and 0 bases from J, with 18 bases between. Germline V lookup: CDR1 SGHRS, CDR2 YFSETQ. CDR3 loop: CASSSGRGANTNYGYTF. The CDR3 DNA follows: TGCGCCAGCAGCTCGGGCCGCGGGGCGAACACTAACTATGGCTACACCTTC. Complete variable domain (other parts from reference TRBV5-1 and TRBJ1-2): KAGVTQTPRYLIKTRGQQVTLSCSPISGHRSVSWYQQTPGQGLQFLFEYFSETQRNKGNFPGRFSGRQFSNSRSEMNVSTLELGDSALYLCASSSGRGANTNYGYTFGSGTRLTVV.

The CDR3: CASTRGLAAQETQYF. The CDR3 DNA reads TGTGCCAGCACCCGGGGTCTAGCGGCACAAGAGACCCAGTACTTC. The chain combines TRBV11-2 with TRBJ2-5, with 7 bases lining up with TRBD2. Germline V gene lookup returns CDR1 SGHAT and CDR2 FQNNGV. CDR3 size: 15 residues. J was trimmed by 2 bases and V by 7 bases; bases with no gene match: 10.

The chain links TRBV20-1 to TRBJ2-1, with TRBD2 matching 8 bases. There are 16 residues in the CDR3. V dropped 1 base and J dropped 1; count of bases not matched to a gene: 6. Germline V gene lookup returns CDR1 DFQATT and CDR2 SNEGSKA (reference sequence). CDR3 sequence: CSARGSGGRSYNEQFF. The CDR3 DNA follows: TGCAGTGCTAGAGGTAGTGGCGGGAGGTCCTACAATGAGCAGTTCTTC.

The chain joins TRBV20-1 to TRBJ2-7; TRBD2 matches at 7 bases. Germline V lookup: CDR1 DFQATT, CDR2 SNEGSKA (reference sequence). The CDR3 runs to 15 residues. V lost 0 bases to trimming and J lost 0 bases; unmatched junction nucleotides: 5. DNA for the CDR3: TGCAGTGCTAGAGATGGAGCGGGGAGCTCCTACGAGCAGTACTTC. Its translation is CSARDGAGSSYEQYF.

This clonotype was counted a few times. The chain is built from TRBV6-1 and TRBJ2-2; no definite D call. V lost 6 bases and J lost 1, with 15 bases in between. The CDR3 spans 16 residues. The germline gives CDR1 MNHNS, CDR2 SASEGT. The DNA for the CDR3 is TGTGCCAGCAGCCATTTCGCTCATGAGAACACCGGGGAGCTGTTTTTT. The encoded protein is CASSHFAHENTGELFF.

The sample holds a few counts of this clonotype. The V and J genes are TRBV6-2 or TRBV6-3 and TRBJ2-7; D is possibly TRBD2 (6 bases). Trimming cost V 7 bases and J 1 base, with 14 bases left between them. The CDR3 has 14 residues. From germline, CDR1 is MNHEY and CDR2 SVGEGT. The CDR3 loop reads CASTLPDYSYEQYF. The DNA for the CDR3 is TGTGCCAGCACCCTACCGGACTATTCCTACGAGCAGTACTTC.

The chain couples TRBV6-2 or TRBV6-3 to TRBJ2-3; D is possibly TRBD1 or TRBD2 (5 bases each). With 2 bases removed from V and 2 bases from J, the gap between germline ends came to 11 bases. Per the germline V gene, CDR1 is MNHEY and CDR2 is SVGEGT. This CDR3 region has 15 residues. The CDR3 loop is CASSYPGRVTDTQYF. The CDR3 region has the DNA TGTGCCAGCAGTTACCCGGGACGGGTCACAGATACGCAGTATTTT.

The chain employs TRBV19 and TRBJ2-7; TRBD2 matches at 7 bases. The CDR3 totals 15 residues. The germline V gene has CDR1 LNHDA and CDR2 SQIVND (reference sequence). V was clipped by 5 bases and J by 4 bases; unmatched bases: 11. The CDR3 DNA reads TGTGCCAGTAGTTCCCGGGACTACCCCAATTACGAGCAGTACTTC. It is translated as CASSSRDYPNYEQYF.

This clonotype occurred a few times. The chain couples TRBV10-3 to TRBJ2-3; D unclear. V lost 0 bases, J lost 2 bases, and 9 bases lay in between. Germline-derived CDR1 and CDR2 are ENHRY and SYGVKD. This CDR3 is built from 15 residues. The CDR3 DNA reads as TGTGCCATCAGTGAGTCCTCACAAAACACAGATACGCAGTATTTT. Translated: CAISESSQNTDTQYF.

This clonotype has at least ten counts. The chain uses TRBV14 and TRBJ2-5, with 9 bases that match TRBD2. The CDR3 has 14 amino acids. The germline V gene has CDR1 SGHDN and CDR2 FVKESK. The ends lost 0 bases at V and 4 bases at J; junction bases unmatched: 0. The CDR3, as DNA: TGTGCCAGCAGCCAAGAACTAGCGGGAGAGACCCAGTACTTC. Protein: CASSQELAGETQYF.

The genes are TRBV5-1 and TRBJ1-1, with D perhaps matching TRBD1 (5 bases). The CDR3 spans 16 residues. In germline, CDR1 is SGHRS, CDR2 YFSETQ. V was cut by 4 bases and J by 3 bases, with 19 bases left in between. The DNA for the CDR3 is TGCGCCAGCAGCGCTGTTCTCGACAGAGGAGACACTGAAGCTTTCTTT. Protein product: CASSAVLDRGDTEAFF.

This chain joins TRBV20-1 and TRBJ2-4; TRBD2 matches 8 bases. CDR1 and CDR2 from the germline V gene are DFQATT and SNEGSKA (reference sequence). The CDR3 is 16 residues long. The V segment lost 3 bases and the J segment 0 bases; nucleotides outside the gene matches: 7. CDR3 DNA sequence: TGCAGTGCTAGCCTAGCGGGTGGAATAGCCAAAAACATTCAGTACTTC. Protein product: CSASLAGGIAKNIQYF.

CDR3 sequence (DNA): TGCAGCGTCGGGACTAGCGGGAGGGCCTTGAATGAGCAGTTCTTC. Protein: CSVGTSGRALNEQFF. The rearrangement uses TRBV29-1 and TRBJ2-1, with 16 bases fitting TRBD2. Germline V gene sequence: CDR1 SQVTM, CDR2 ANQGSEA. Unmatched junction bases numbered 6, after V lost 6 bases and J lost 7 bases. This CDR3 is built from 15 residues.

The chain's CDR3 is CSASSDAYEQYF. CDR3 nucleotides: TGCAGCGCATCTAGCGACGCCTACGAGCAGTACTTC. The rearrangement joins TRBV29-1 to TRBJ2-7; D might be TRBD2 (6 bases). Looked up from germline, CDR1 is SQVTM and CDR2 is ANQGSEA. The germline V and J ends were trimmed by 7 bases and 2 bases, with 12 bases remaining between them. The CDR3 totals 12 residues.

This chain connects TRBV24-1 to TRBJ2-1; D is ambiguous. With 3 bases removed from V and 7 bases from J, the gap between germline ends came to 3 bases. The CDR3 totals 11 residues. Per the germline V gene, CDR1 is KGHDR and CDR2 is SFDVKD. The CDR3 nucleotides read TGTGCCACCAGTGATGGGAATGAGCAGTTCTTC. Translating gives CATSDGNEQFF.